Below are 23 T cell receptor beta chains sequenced from a single sample in a study of regulatory T cells in long-lasting Graves disease. Arm-PCR of CDR3 regions and iRepertoire HTBI primers were the basis on which TCR beta libraries were built. MiXCR, run by TCRdb on the multiplex PCR reads, gives a single entry per CDR3 protein. The sample yields 450,000 to 650,000 distinct CDR3 sequences, roughly 16% seen once. Time point meaning: newly diagnosed GD, antithyroid drugs for less than 3 months. Extracted PBMC RNA gave rise to the TCR library. The data were also submitted as part of a second study, on T cells in Graves' hyperthyroidism and ophthalmopathy.

Sample: peripheral blood mononuclear cells (PBMCs), taken at new diagnosis, from a patient treated with antithyroid drugs. The source is a middle-aged woman with Graves disease.

In this sample, this clonotype turned up many times. This rearrangement joins TRBV7-2 to TRBJ1-5; D perhaps matches TRBD1 (5 bases). The V end was cut by 5 bases, the J end by 9 bases, with 17 bases between. The CDR3 sequence is 14 residues long. Germline CDR1 and CDR2: SGHTA and FQGNSA. The CDR3 nucleotides are TGTGCCAGCAGCCGTACGGGGGGTCCGGGGCCCCAGCATTTT. As protein: CASSRTGGPGPQHF.

This clonotype was counted a few times. V and J are TRBV14 and TRBJ1-1; D possibly corresponds to TRBD1 (5 bases). This CDR3 contains 18 residues. V lost 0 bases and J lost 5, with 22 bases in between. The germline gives CDR1 SGHDN, CDR2 FVKESK. This chain's CDR3 is CASSQDSGRRGAATEAFF. The CDR3 DNA reads TGTGCCAGCAGCCAAGATTCAGGCAGGAGAGGGGCGGCGACTGAAGCTTTCTTT. The entire variable domain, with the rest obtained from reference TRBV14 and TRBJ1-1, is as follows: EAGVTQFPSHSVIEKGQTVTLRCDPISGHDNLYWYRRVMGKEIKFLLHFVKESKQDESGMPNNRFLAERTGGTYSTLKVQPAELEDSGVYFCASSQDSGRRGAATEAFFGQGTRLTVV.

This clonotype was seen many times. V and J are TRBV6-2 or TRBV6-3 and TRBJ1-2; D unresolved. The germline CDR1 and CDR2 sequences are MNHEY and SVGEGT. This CDR3 contains 13 residues. Trimming stripped 5 bases from V and 4 bases from J, with 11 bases between. CDR3 sequence reads: CASSPRSSYGYTF. The CDR3 nucleotides are TGTGCCAGCAGTCCTCGGTCATCCTATGGCTACACCTTC.

The gene calls are TRBV5-1 and TRBJ2-7; D call uncertain. The V end was cut by 2 bases, the J end by 6 bases, with 12 bases between. CDR1 is SGHRS and CDR2 is YFSETQ in the germline V gene. The CDR3 has 13 residues. The CDR3 spells CASSFDVIAEQYF. DNA for the CDR3: TGCGCCAGCAGCTTCGATGTAATCGCCGAGCAGTACTTC.

This clonotype has more than one count but fewer than ten. The chain employs TRBV2 and TRBJ2-7, with D tentatively TRBD2 (6 bases). V was trimmed by 2 bases and J by 3 bases, leaving 14 bases between them. The CDR3 has 15 amino acids. CDR1 SNHLY and CDR2 FYNNEI come from the germline V gene. The CDR3 here is CASSEYRERYYEQYF. The CDR3 coding sequence is TGTGCCAGCAGTGAATATCGGGAGAGGTACTACGAGCAGTACTTC.

The sample holds many counts of this clonotype. The rearrangement joins TRBV20-1 to TRBJ2-7; the D call may be TRBD1 or TRBD2 (5 bases each). Trimming removed 5 bases from V and 2 bases from J, with 10 bases in between. The CDR3 contains 12 residues. Germline V gene lookup returns CDR1 DFQATT and CDR2 SNEGSKA (reference sequence). CDR3: CSAGDGAYEQYF. The CDR3 DNA reads TGCAGTGCTGGGGACGGAGCCTACGAGCAGTACTTC.

The V gene is TRBV6-2 or TRBV6-3, the J gene TRBJ1-2; possibly TRBD1 for D (5 bases). Germline V lookup: CDR1 MNHEY, CDR2 SVGEGT. V shed 4 bases and J shed 4 bases, with 13 bases lying between them. This CDR3 region has 14 residues. The DNA of the CDR3 is TGTGCCAGCAGTTTTTTACAGGAGGGCTATGGCTACACCTTC. It is translated as CASSFLQEGYGYTF.

This clonotype was detected a few times. Mismatch with germline at one junction end may stem from a read error. V usage is TRBV7-9 and J usage is TRBJ2-5; 7 bases fit TRBD2. This CDR3 contains 16 residues. Germline V gene sequence: CDR1 SEHNR, CDR2 FQNEAQ (reference sequence). The CDR3 DNA reads TGTACCAGCAGCTCGATCGGGGGGATCCTTCGGGAGACCCAGTACTTC. Its protein is CTSSSIGGILRETQYF.

The chain recombines TRBV28 with TRBJ1-1; D uncertain. CDR3 length: 12 amino acids. The germline V and J ends were trimmed by 5 bases and 6 bases, with 10 bases remaining between them. The germline CDR1 and CDR2 sequences are MDHEN and SYDVKM. The CDR3 region is CASSEARAEAFF. CDR3 DNA sequence: TGTGCCAGCAGTGAAGCGCGCGCTGAAGCTTTCTTT. The full variable domain, its missing parts supplied by reference TRBV28 and TRBJ1-1, is DVKVTQSSRYLVKRTGEKVFLECVQDMDHENMFWYRQDPGLGLRLIYFSYDVKMKEKGDIPEGYSVSREKKERFSLILESASTNQTSMYLCASSEARAEAFFGQGTRLTVV.

This clonotype has at least ten counts. This sequence joins TRBV5-5 and TRBJ2-1; 12 nucleotides agree with TRBD2. This CDR3 has 13 residues. Germline trimming cut 3 bases from V and 10 bases from J; bases unmatched to any gene: 2. Germline CDR1 reads SGHKS; CDR2 reads YYEKEE (reference sequence). The CDR3 sequence is CASSSGLAGEQFF. Here the CDR3 DNA reads TGTGCCAGCAGCTCAGGACTAGCGGGAGAGCAGTTCTTC.

This clonotype was found many times. The CDR3 region has the DNA TGTGCCAGCAGCCAGGGGGAGAGCAATCAGCCCCAGCATTTT. Its protein is CASSQGESNQPQHF. V and J are TRBV3-1 and TRBJ1-5, with D perhaps TRBD1 (5 bases). The germline V gene has CDR1 LGHDT and CDR2 YNNKEL (reference sequence). The CDR3 has 14 amino acids. Trimming took off 3 bases at V and 1 base at J, with 7 bases between the two ends.

This clonotype was recorded a few times. The chain combines TRBV6-1 with TRBJ2-7; 10 bases align to TRBD1. In germline, CDR1 is MNHNS, CDR2 SASEGT. The CDR3 is 16 residues long. The junction had 9 bases not matched to a gene; V was cut back by 6 bases and J by 1 base. The CDR3 is CASSRLRDRGSYEQYF. For the CDR3, the DNA is TGTGCCAGCAGCCGACTCCGGGACAGGGGTTCCTACGAGCAGTACTTC.

This clonotype showed up just a few times. The chain carries TRBV11-2 and TRBJ2-6, with D possibly TRBD2 on 6 matching bases. The germline CDR1 and CDR2 sequences are SGHAT and FQNNGV. V lost 10 bases, J lost 0 bases, and 10 bases lay in between. CDR3 size: 14 residues. For the CDR3, the DNA is TGTGCCACCCCGCGGGACTCTGGGGCCAACGTCCTGACTTTC. Its protein is CATPRDSGANVLTF.

This clonotype showed up just a few times. The chain recombines TRBV6-9 with TRBJ1-5; D is unresolved. Trimming shortened V by 2 bases and J by 2 bases, and 13 bases separated the two germline ends. The CDR3 extends over 16 amino acids. CDR1 and CDR2 from the germline V gene are MNHGY and SVAAGI. CDR3 in amino acids: CASSYNLMVGNQPQHF. CDR3 in DNA: TGTGCCAGCAGTTATAATTTGATGGTGGGCAATCAGCCCCAGCATTTT.

On this clonotype itself: With a far larger clone one base away, a read error is the likely cause. The chain combines TRBV6-1 with TRBJ2-1, with D possibly TRBD1 on 5 matching bases. The germline gives CDR1 MNHNS, CDR2 SASEGT. The V and J ends lost 8 bases and 10 bases respectively, with 21 bases between them. This CDR3 contains 14 residues. The CDR3 spells CASAQVLGSYEQFF. CDR3 nucleotides: TGTGCCAGCGCACAGGTTCTAGGCTCCTACGAGCAGTTCTTC.

CDR3 DNA: TGTGCCAGCAGTTTATTTCCGGGACAGGGACAAGAGACCCAGTACTTC. Protein sequence: CASSLFPGQGQETQYF. The chain recombines TRBV6-5 with TRBJ2-5, with 9 positions matching TRBD1. The V segment lost 4 bases and the J segment 2 bases; nucleotides outside the gene matches: 8. The CDR3 has 16 amino acids. Germline loops: CDR1 MNHEY, CDR2 SVGAGI.

Remarks on this clonotype: Being one base from a much bigger clone, this may be a read error. The chain employs TRBV12-3 or TRBV12-4 and TRBJ1-3; D gene unclear. The CDR3 covers 13 residues. Written as DNA, the CDR3 is TGTGCCAGCAGTTTATTCGCTGGAAACACCATACATTTT. Residues: CASSLFAGNTIHF.

This clonotype was picked up one time. A much larger clonotype is one base distant, so this may be a read error. The V call is TRBV6-5, the J call TRBJ2-3; D may be TRBD2 (6 bases). V was trimmed by 4 bases and J by 8 bases, leaving 22 bases between them. The CDR3 sequence is 16 residues long. The germline V gene encodes CDR1 MNHEY and CDR2 SVGAGI. The CDR3 sequence: CASSFHVGAGKSTQYF. CDR3 nucleotides: TGTGCCAGCAGTTTCCATGTAGGGGCGGGGAAGAGTACGCAGTATTTT.

This clonotype was seen repeatedly, ten times or more. The chain has TRBV3-1 and TRBJ1-2; the D gene is possibly TRBD1 (5 bases). This CDR3 comprises 15 residues. Germline CDR1 LGHDT, CDR2 YNNKEL (reference sequence). Trimming cost V 1 base and J 3 bases, with 12 bases left between them. The CDR3 nucleotides are TGTGCCAGCAGCCAAGGATCGAGGGGAGACTATGGCTACACCTTC. Its protein is CASSQGSRGDYGYTF.

The rearrangement links TRBV20-1 to TRBJ2-5; 8 bases align to TRBD2. Germline V gene lookup returns CDR1 DFQATT and CDR2 SNEGSKA (reference sequence). This CDR3 region has 15 residues. V trimming: 5 bases; J trimming: 1 base; junction bases outside the gene matches: 9. The CDR3 region is CSAPRGGWFQETQYF. The CDR3 DNA reads TGCAGTGCTCCCCGGGGGGGGTGGTTCCAAGAGACCCAGTACTTC.

This clonotype showed up many times. The V gene is TRBV10-1, the J gene TRBJ2-7; D is unclear. The CDR3 loop spans 14 amino acids. Germline CDR1 reads WNHNN; CDR2 reads SYGVQD (reference sequence). V was clipped by 5 bases and J by 0 bases, with 11 bases between them. This CDR3 reads CASSTDASSYEQYF. Here the CDR3 DNA reads TGCGCCAGCAGTACAGACGCGAGCTCCTACGAGCAGTACTTC.

The rearrangement uses TRBV2 and TRBJ1-3; 8 positions agree with TRBD1. The CDR3 loop spans 16 amino acids. The V gene end was trimmed by 1 base and the J gene end by 4 bases; junction bases not matched to a gene: 6. Germline V gene data show CDR1 as SNHLY and CDR2 as FYNNEI. The CDR3 DNA sequence: TGTGCCAGCAGTGAAGGCAGGGGGCTCCCCGGAAACACCATATATTTT. Protein: CASSEGRGLPGNTIYF.

In DNA form, the CDR3 reads TGCGCCAGCAGCCAGGCCGGGACAGCTATCTACGAGCAGTACTTC. Translation: CASSQAGTAIYEQYF. The rearrangement joins TRBV4-1 to TRBJ2-7; 7 bases are a match to TRBD1. The CDR3 has 15 residues. The V gene end was trimmed by 3 bases and the J gene end by 3 bases; junction bases not matched to a gene: 8. CDR1 is MGHRA and CDR2 is YSYEKL in the germline V gene.